This TCR beta chain was documented in a study of metastatic and nonmetastatic thyroid tumors. Study outcomes and limitations: According to reports, the diversity of TCR beta was significantly higher in malignant thyroid tumors than in benign nodules, and this held in both blood and tumor samples.

No treatment had been given to any patient before thyroid surgery. Germline CDR1 reads MNHEY; CDR2 reads SVGEGT. The CDR3 has 19 residues. TCRdb re-analyzed the PCR reads through MiXCR. The repertoire includes under 20,000 clones, under 30% of them detected once, and roughly a quarter sits in the top ten. Worth noting for this clone: What it binds is not known. At one of its ends the junction is not consistent with the germline gene, which may arise from a read error.

This receptor was taken from a male donor with papillary thyroid cancer or a benign thyroid nodule (not recorded which). Some clones in this sample may be carry-over from other donors' samples. This chain uses TRBV6-2 or TRBV6-3 with TRBJ2-2; 10 bases line up with TRBD2. Sample: tumor tissue. The DNA for the CDR3 is TGTGCCAGGAGTTCTCTTGGGACTAGCGTTTTCGAGGACACCGGGGAGCTGTTTTTT. Translating gives CARSSLGTSVFEDTGELFF.